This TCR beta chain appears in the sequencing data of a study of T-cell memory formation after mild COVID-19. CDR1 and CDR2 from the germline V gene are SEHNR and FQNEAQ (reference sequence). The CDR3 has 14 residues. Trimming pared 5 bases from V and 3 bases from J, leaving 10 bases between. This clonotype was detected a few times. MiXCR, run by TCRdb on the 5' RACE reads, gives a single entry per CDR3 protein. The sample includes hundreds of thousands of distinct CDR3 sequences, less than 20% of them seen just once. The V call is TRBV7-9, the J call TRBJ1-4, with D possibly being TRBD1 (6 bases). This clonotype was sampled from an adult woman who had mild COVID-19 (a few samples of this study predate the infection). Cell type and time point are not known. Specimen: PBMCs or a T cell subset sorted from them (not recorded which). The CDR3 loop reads CASSPGVANEKLFF. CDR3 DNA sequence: TGTGCCAGCAGCCCAGGGGTGGCTAATGAAAAACTGTTTTTT.